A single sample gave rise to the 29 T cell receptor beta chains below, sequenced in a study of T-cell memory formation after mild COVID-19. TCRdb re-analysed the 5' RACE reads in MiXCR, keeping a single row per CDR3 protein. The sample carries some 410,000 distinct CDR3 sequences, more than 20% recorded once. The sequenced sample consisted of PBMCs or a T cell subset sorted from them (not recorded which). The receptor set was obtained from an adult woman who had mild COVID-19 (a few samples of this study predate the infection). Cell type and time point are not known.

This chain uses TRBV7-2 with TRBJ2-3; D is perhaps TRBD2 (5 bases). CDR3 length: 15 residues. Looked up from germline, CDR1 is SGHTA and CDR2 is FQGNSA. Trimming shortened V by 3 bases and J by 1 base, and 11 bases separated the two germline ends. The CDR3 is CASSFSVLGTDTQYF. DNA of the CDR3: TGTGCCAGCAGCTTTAGCGTTCTGGGCACAGATACGCAGTATTTT.

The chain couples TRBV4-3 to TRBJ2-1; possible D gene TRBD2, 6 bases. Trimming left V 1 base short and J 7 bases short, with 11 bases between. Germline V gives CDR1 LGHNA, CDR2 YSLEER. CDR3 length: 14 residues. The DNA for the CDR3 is TGCGCCAGCAGCCAAGCGGGACTCACGAATGAGCAGTTCTTC. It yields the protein CASSQAGLTNEQFF.

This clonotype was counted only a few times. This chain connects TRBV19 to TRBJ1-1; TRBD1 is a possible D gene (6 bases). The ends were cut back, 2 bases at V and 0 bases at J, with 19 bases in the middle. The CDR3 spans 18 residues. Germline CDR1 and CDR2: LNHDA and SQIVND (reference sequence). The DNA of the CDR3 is TGTGCCAGTAGTATATTGGCAGGGGCTATGATGTTGAACACTGAAGCTTTCTTT. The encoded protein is CASSILAGAMMLNTEAFF.

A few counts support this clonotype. The CDR3 DNA reads as TGTGCCAGCAGCTTAGTAGGGATTCAGGAGTTCTTC. Protein product: CASSLVGIQEFF. This rearrangement joins TRBV7-2 to TRBJ2-1, with D uncertain. CDR3 length equals 12 residues. V lost 1 base and J 14 bases, leaving 12 bases between the germline ends. Per the germline V gene, CDR1 is SGHTA and CDR2 is FQGNSA.

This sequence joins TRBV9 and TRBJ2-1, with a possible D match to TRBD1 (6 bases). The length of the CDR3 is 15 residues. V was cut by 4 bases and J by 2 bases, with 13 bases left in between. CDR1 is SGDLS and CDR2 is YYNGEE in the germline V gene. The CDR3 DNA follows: TGTGCCAGCAGCCAGACCGGGACAACCTACAATGAGCAGTTCTTC. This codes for CASSQTGTTYNEQFF.

The CDR3 spells CARRDRGARDYTF. For the CDR3, the DNA is TGTGCCAGACGGGACAGGGGGGCCCGAGACTACACCTTC. The rearrangement joins TRBV2 to TRBJ1-2, with 11 bases that match TRBD1. CDR3 length: 13 amino acids. From germline, CDR1 is SNHLY and CDR2 FYNNEI. V gave up 9 bases and J gave up 10 bases; unmatched junction bases: 10.

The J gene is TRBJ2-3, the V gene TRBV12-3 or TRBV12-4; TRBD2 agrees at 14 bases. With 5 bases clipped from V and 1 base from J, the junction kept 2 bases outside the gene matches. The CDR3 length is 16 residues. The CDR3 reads CASSKTSGRGTDTQYF. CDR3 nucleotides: TGTGCCAGCAGTAAGACTAGCGGGAGGGGCACAGATACGCAGTATTTT.

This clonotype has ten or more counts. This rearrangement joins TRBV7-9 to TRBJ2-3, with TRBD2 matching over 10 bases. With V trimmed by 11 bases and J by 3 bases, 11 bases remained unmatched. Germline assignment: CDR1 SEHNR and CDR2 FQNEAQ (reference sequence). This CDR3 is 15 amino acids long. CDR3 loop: CAGLSGRAPTDTQYF. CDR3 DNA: TGTGCCGGACTGAGCGGGAGGGCCCCAACAGATACGCAGTATTTT.

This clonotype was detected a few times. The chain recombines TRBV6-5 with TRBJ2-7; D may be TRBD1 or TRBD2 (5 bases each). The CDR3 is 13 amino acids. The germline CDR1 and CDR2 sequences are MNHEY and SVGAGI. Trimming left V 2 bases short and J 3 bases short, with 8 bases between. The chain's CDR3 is CASSYEGNYEQYF. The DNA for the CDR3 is TGTGCCAGCAGTTACGAGGGGAACTACGAGCAGTACTTC.

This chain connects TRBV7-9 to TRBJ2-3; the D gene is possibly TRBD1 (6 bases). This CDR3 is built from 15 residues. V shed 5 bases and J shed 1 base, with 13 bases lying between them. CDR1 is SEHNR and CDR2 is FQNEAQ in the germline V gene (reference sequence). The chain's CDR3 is CASSATGFRTDTQYF. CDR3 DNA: TGTGCCAGCAGCGCCACAGGGTTTCGCACAGATACGCAGTATTTT.

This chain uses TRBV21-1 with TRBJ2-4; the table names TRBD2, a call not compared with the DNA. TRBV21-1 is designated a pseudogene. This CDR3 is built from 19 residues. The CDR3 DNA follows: TGTGCCAGCAGGCCTCCTAGCGGGGGGAGGAGGAGAGCCAAAAACATTCAGTACTTC. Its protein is CASRPPSGGRRRAKNIQYF.

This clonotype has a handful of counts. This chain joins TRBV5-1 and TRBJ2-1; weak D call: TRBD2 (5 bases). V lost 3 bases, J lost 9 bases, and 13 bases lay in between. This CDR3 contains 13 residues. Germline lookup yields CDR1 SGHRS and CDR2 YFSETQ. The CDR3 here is CASSSGGEGEQFF. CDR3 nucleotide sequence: TGCGCCAGCAGCTCGGGCGGAGAGGGTGAGCAGTTCTTC.

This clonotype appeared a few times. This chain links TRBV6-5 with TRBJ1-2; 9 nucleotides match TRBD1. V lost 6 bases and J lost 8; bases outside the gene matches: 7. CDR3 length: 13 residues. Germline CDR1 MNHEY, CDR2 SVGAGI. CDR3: CASSWDRERGYTF. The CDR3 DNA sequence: TGTGCCAGCAGCTGGGACAGGGAACGCGGCTACACCTTC.

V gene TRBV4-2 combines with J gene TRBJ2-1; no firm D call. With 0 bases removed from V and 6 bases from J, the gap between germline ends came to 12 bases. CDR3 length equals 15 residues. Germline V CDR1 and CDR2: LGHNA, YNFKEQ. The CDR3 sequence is CASSQDISRANEQFF. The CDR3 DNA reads TGTGCCAGCAGCCAAGACATCTCAAGGGCCAATGAGCAGTTCTTC.

The CDR3 nucleotides read TGTGCCAGCAGCTCACCGGGACAGATTAATTCACCCCTCCACTTT. It is translated as CASSSPGQINSPLHF. This chain uses TRBV7-9 with TRBJ1-6, with 7 bases fitting TRBD1. Germline V gene data show CDR1 as SEHNR and CDR2 as FQNEAQ (reference sequence). V gave up 4 bases and J gave up 6 bases; unmatched junction bases: 6. The CDR3 is 15 amino acids.

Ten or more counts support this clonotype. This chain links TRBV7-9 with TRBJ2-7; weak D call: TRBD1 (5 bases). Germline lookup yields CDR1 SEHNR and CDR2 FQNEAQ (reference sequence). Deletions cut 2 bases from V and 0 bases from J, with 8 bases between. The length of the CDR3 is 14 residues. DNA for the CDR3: TGTGCCAGCAGCTTAAGTGACAGCTCCTACGAGCAGTACTTC. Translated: CASSLSDSSYEQYF.

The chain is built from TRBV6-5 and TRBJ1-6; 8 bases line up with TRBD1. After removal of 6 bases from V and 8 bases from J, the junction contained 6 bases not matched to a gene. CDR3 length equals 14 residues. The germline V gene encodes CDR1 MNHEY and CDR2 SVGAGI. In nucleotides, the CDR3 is TGTGCCAGCAGACCCACAGGGGGTTATTCACCCCTCCACTTT. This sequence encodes CASRPTGGYSPLHF.

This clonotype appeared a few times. CDR3 sequence reads: CASSADRGNQPQHF. The CDR3 nucleotides are TGTGCCAGCAGCGCAGACAGGGGCAATCAGCCCCAGCATTTT. The V and J genes are TRBV5-5 and TRBJ1-5; 7 bases align to TRBD1. The CDR3 runs 14 residues. Germline assignment: CDR1 SGHKS and CDR2 YYEKEE (reference sequence). J lost 2 bases, V lost 4 bases, and 3 bases had no gene match. The whole variable domain, remainder taken from reference TRBV5-5 and TRBJ1-5, is DAGVTQSPTHLIKTRGQQVTLRCSPISGHKSVSWYQQVLGQGPQFIFQYYEKEERGRGNFPDRFSARQFPNYSSELNVNALLLGDSALYLCASSADRGNQPQHFGDGTRLSIL.

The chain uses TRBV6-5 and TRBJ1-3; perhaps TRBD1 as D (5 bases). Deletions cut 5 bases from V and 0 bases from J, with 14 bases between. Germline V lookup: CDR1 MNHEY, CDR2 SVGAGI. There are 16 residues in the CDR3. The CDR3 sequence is CASSTGGGYSGNTIYF. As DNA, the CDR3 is TGTGCCAGCAGTACCGGGGGAGGGTACTCTGGAAACACCATATATTTT.

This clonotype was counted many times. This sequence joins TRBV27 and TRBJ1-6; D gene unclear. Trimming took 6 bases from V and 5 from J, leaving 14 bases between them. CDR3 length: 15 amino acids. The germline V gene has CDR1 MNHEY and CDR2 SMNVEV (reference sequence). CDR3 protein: CASSPSAPNNSPLHF. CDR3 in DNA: TGTGCCAGCAGCCCTTCCGCCCCAAATAATTCACCCCTCCACTTT.

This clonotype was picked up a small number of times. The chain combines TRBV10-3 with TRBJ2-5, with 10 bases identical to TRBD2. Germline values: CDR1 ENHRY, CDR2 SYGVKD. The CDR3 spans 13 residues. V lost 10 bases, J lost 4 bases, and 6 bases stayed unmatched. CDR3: CATGGLARETQYF. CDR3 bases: TGTGCCACAGGGGGACTAGCGAGAGAGACCCAGTACTTC.

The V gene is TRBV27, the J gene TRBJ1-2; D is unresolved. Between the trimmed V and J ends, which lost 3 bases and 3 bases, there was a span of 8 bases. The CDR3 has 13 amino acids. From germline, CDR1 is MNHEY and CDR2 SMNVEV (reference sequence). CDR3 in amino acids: CASSLYRDYGYTF. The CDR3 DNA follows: TGTGCCAGCAGTTTGTACCGGGACTATGGCTACACCTTC.

CDR3 loop: CASSFSGRAGYEQYF. DNA for the CDR3: TGTGCCAGCAGCTTTAGCGGGAGGGCCGGCTACGAGCAGTACTTC. The V call is TRBV7-2, the J call TRBJ2-7; TRBD2 agrees at 11 bases. V was pared by 3 bases and J by 3 bases, with 4 bases of the junction left unmatched. The germline V gene encodes CDR1 SGHTA and CDR2 FQGNSA. The CDR3 runs to 15 residues.

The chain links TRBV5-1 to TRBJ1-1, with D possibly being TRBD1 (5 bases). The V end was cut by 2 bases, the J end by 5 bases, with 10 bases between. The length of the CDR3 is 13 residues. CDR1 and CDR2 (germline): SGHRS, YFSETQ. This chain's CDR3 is CASSFRDVTEAFF. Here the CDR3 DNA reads TGCGCCAGCAGCTTCCGGGACGTGACTGAAGCTTTCTTT. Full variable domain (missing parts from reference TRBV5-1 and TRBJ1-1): KAGVTQTPRYLIKTRGQQVTLSCSPISGHRSVSWYQQTPGQGLQFLFEYFSETQRNKGNFPGRFSGRQFSNSRSEMNVSTLELGDSALYLCASSFRDVTEAFFGQGTRLTVV.

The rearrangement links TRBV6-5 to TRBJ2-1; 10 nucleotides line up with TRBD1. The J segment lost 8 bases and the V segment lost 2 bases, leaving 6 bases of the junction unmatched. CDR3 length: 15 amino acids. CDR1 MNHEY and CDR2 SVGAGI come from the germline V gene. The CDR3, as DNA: TGTGCCAGCAGTTACCCCGGGACAGGGGTACATGAGCAGTTCTTC. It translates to CASSYPGTGVHEQFF.

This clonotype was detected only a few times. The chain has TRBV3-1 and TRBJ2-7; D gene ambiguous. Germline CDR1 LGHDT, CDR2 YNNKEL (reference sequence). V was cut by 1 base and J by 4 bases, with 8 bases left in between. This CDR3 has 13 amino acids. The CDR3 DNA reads TGTGCCAGCAGCCAAGTGGGTCCTTACGAGCAGTACTTC. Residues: CASSQVGPYEQYF.

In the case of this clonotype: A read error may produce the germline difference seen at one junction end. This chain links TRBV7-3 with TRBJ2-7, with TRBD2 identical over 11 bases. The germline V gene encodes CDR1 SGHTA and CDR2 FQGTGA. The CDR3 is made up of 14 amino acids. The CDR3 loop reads CVSSSNGLAGEQYF. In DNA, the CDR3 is TGTGTCAGCAGCTCAAACGGACTAGCGGGTGAGCAGTACTTC.

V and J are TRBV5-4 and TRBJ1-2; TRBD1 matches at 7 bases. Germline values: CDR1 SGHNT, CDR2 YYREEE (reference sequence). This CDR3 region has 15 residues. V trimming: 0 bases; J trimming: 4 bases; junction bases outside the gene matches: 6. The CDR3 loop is CASSLGGGLGYGYTF. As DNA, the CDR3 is TGTGCCAGCAGCTTGGGAGGGGGCCTGGGCTATGGCTACACCTTC.

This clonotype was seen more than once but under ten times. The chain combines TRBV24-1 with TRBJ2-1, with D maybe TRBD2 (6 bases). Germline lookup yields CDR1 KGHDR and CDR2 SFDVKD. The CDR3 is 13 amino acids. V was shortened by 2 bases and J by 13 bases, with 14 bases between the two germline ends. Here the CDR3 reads CATSDYWRDRQFF. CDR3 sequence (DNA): TGTGCCACCAGTGATTATTGGCGGGATCGCCAGTTCTTC.